This TCR beta chain derives from a study of blood T cell repertoires in COVID-19. The wider study: T cells, B-cell-depleted T cells, or PBMCs supplied cDNA or gDNA.

Trimming took off 7 bases at V and 5 bases at J, with 9 bases between the two ends. From germline, CDR1 is DFQATT and CDR2 SNEGSKA (reference sequence). The length of the CDR3 is 11 residues. Produced via immunoSEQ multiplex PCR; TCRdb's table is partial and in-frame only. The table lists 61,000 or so clones, 85% to 90% of them singletons. This TCR was recovered from a woman older than 75 with active COVID-19. The source material was peripheral blood. V usage is TRBV20-1 and J usage is TRBJ1-3, with D uncertain. CDR3 sequence (DNA): TGCAGTGTCCGACTGAGAAACACCATATATTTT. Translation gives CSVRLRNTIYF.